This T cell receptor beta chain emerged from a study of T cell changes during pregnancy in multiple sclerosis. CDR3 length: 14 residues. With 5 bases removed from V and 0 bases from J, the gap between germline ends came to 8 bases. Germline assignment: CDR1 MNHEY and CDR2 SMNVEV (reference sequence). Here immunoSEQ multiplex PCR was the method, and the copy in TCRdb shows in-frame clones only, minus some. The table lists over 70,000 clones, approximately 95% of them singletons, with approximately 4.5% in the top ten. This clone was seen just once. This TCR derives from a female donor with multiple sclerosis, enrolled in a pregnancy study. This sequence joins TRBV27 and TRBJ1-5; D is uncertain. The sample in question was peripheral blood, obtained in the first trimester of pregnancy. The DNA of the CDR3 is TGTGCCAGCAGTCGAGCAGGTAGCAATCAGCCCCAGCATTTT. Translation gives CASSRAGSNQPQHF.